Each of the 26 T cell receptor beta chains below was sequenced from the same sample in a study of vaccination effects on CD4 cells after COVID-19 (dated by TCRdb to the early 2020s). Libraries came from the immunoSEQ multiplex PCR assay. What TCRdb holds here is the immuneACCESS table cut down to in-frame rearrangements. Part of the clones is not present; checked against another copy, under half of the missing clones reflect an unresolved V gene, and the others are unexplained. This sample holds roughly 45,000 clones; around 76% were observed only once. 10% to 14% of the sample goes to the ten largest clones. Their antigen targets remain unknown. In the ViraFEST assay, PBMC were stimulated with viral peptide pools, and antigen-specific CD4+ T cell clonotypes were then identified by expansion using TCR sequencing. After roughly 11 days of culture, CD4+ T cells were isolated with the EasySep CD4+ T cell isolation kit. Healthy vaccine recipients had no prior SARS-CoV-2 infection, confirmed by negative nucleocapsid antibodies before and after vaccination.

The specimen comprised CD4+ T cells from PBMCs cultured with SARS-CoV-2 spike peptides, sampled before COVID-19 vaccination. The intended sense of this specimen's cell subset or site label: SARS-CoV-2 spike overlapping peptide pool stimulation. These receptors were taken from a human donor who received a COVID-19 vaccine.

In DNA form, the CDR3 reads TGTGCCAGCAGCCGACAGGGGGGAGCTTTCTTT. This gives the protein CASSRQGGAFF. The chain has TRBV5-4 and TRBJ1-1, with 9 bases that match TRBD1. Germline-derived CDR1 and CDR2 are SGHNT and YYREEE (reference sequence). V trimming: 4 bases; J trimming: 10 bases; junction bases outside the gene matches: 2. The CDR3 is 11 amino acids. Combining the CDR3 with reference TRBV5-4 and TRBJ1-1 gives the whole variable domain ETGVTQSPTHLIKTRGQQVTLRCSSQSGHNTVSWYQQALGQGPQFIFQYYREEENGRGNFPPRFSGLQFPNYSSELNVNALELDDSALYLCASSRQGGAFFGQGTRLTVV.

This clone was detected only a few times. The CDR3 region is CASSLVGKRQHF. The DNA of the CDR3 is TGTGCCAGCAGCTTGGTGGGCAAGCGCCAGCATTTT. This chain links TRBV5-8 with TRBJ1-5; D remains unclear. With 0 bases removed from V and 12 bases from J, the gap between germline ends came to 10 bases. There are 12 residues in the CDR3. Per germline, CDR1 SGHTS and CDR2 YDEGEE.

This clone was counted once. The chain joins TRBV7-2 to TRBJ1-4; 7 bases are shared with TRBD1. This CDR3 is 16 amino acids long. The ends lost 4 bases at V and 0 bases at J; junction bases unmatched: 5. Germline V lookup: CDR1 SGHTA, CDR2 FQGNSA. The chain's CDR3 is CASSSTGTATNEKLFF. For the CDR3, the DNA is TGTGCCAGCAGCTCGACAGGGACCGCAACTAATGAAAAACTGTTTTTT.

Only one count was recorded for this clone. As DNA, the CDR3 is TGTGCCAGCTCGCAGGGACTAGCGGGGGCCCAGGGGGAGCAGTTCTTC. As protein: CASSQGLAGAQGEQFF. This sequence joins TRBV18 and TRBJ2-1; TRBD2 matches at 14 bases. This CDR3 contains 16 residues. The V gene's germline CDR1 is KGHSH and CDR2 LQKENI. V was clipped by 6 bases and J by 10 bases; unmatched bases: 11.

This clone has a handful of counts. This chain joins TRBV9 and TRBJ1-2, with a possible D match to TRBD1 (6 bases). Germline CDR1 SGDLS, CDR2 YYNGEE. The CDR3 has 14 residues. Trimming took 4 bases from V and 2 from J, leaving 12 bases between them. Here the CDR3 reads CASSFQGSNYGYTF. CDR3 nucleotide sequence: TGTGCCAGCAGCTTTCAGGGGAGCAACTATGGCTACACCTTC.

The V gene is TRBV7-2, the J gene TRBJ2-1, with 16 bases that match TRBD2. The germline CDR1 and CDR2 sequences are SGHTA and FQGNSA. J gave up 5 bases and V 5 bases, and 3 bases lay outside the gene matches. The CDR3 runs 16 residues. CDR3 region: CASSLGLAGGHNEQFF. The CDR3 nucleotides are TGTGCCAGCAGCCTGGGACTAGCGGGGGGGCACAATGAGCAGTTCTTC.

J is TRBJ1-2 and V is TRBV6-5; TRBD1 aligns across 9 bases. The CDR3 covers 15 residues. V dropped 6 bases and J dropped 4; count of bases not matched to a gene: 9. Looked up from germline, CDR1 is MNHEY and CDR2 is SVGAGI. In nucleotides, the CDR3 is TGTGCCAGCAGACGTGATGGACAGGGGTTCTATGGCTACACCTTC. Translation gives CASRRDGQGFYGYTF.

V usage is TRBV7-7 and J usage is TRBJ2-5; tentative D call: TRBD2 (6 bases). This CDR3 has 13 residues. The germline CDR1 and CDR2 sequences are SSHAT and FNYEAQ (reference sequence). Trimming stripped 1 base from V and 4 bases from J, with 7 bases between. The CDR3 loop is CASSLGRGETQYF. CDR3 nucleotide sequence: TGTGCCAGCAGCTTAGGGAGGGGAGAGACCCAGTACTTC.

The J gene is TRBJ2-2, the V gene TRBV15; D is undetermined. Trimming pared 6 bases from V and 1 base from J, leaving 6 bases between. The germline V gene encodes CDR1 LNHNV and CDR2 YYDKDF (reference sequence). The CDR3 is 13 amino acids. The chain's CDR3 is CATRSGNTGELFF. CDR3 nucleotide sequence: TGTGCCACCAGATCGGGGAACACCGGGGAGCTGTTTTTT.

V usage is TRBV7-9 and J usage is TRBJ1-2; weak D call: TRBD1 (6 bases). The CDR3 has 14 amino acids. Germline V gives CDR1 SEHNR, CDR2 FQNEAQ (reference sequence). V lost 3 bases to trimming and J lost 2 bases, with 10 bases between them. CDR3 residues: CASSLDSGNYGYTF. Here the CDR3 DNA reads TGTGCCAGCAGCTTGGACAGCGGAAACTATGGCTACACCTTC.

The rearrangement joins TRBV7-3 to TRBJ2-1, with D unresolved. The germline CDR1 and CDR2 sequences are SGHTA and FQGTGA. This CDR3 spans 14 amino acids. V dropped 3 bases and J dropped 4 bases, with 10 bases sitting between them. CDR3 loop: CASSLMPGYNEQFF. In DNA form, the CDR3 reads TGTGCCAGCAGCTTGATGCCAGGTTACAATGAGCAGTTCTTC.

The chain carries TRBV11-3 and TRBJ2-3; 9 bases map to TRBD2. The germline V gene encodes CDR1 SGHNT and CDR2 YENEEA. The ends lost 5 bases at V and 6 bases at J; junction bases unmatched: 6. This CDR3 is 14 amino acids long. This chain's CDR3 is CASSPGTSSDTQYF. The CDR3 DNA is TGTGCCAGCAGCCCGGGGACTAGCTCCGATACGCAGTATTTT. Combining the CDR3 with reference TRBV11-3 and TRBJ2-3 gives the whole variable domain EAGVVQSPRYKIIEKKQPVAFWCNPISGHNTLYWYLQNLGQGPELLIRYENEEAVDDSQLPKDRFSAERLKGVDSTLKIQPAELGDSAVYLCASSPGTSSDTQYFGPGTRLTVL.

This clone was recorded a few times. V gene TRBV5-1 combines with J gene TRBJ2-7, with D maybe TRBD2 (6 bases). The CDR3 length is 14 residues. Deletions cut 4 bases from V and 2 bases from J, with 13 bases between. Germline CDR1 and CDR2: SGHRS and YFSETQ. The CDR3 DNA follows: TGCGCCAGCAGCCCGGGGGACGGTACCTACGAGCAGTACGTC. Protein product: CASSPGDGTYEQYV.

The chain is built from TRBV6-6 and TRBJ1-5; no clear D. Trimming removed 6 bases at V and 4 bases at J, with 10 bases between. Germline V gives CDR1 MNHNY, CDR2 SVGAGI (reference sequence). The CDR3 is 13 residues long. The DNA of the CDR3 is TGTGCCAGCAGGCGACAAGAAAATCAGCCCCAGCATTTT. It yields the protein CASRRQENQPQHF.

V gene TRBV11-2 combines with J gene TRBJ1-1; 7 bases fit TRBD1. The ends lost 3 bases at V and 1 base at J; junction bases unmatched: 2. The germline V gene encodes CDR1 SGHAT and CDR2 FQNNGV. The CDR3 totals 14 residues. CDR3 region: CASSFRQGNTEAFF. CDR3 DNA sequence: TGTGCCAGCAGCTTTCGACAGGGGAACACTGAAGCTTTCTTT.

V gene TRBV4-1 combines with J gene TRBJ1-6, with D uncertain. This CDR3 is built from 16 residues. Trimming stripped 3 bases from V and 5 bases from J, with 14 bases between. Germline assignment: CDR1 MGHRA and CDR2 YSYEKL. CDR3 sequence (DNA): TGCGCCAGCAGCCACCCGCCCAGCAGAAATAATTCACCCCTCCACTTT. Residues: CASSHPPSRNNSPLHF.

The V call is TRBV19, the J call TRBJ1-5, with 8 bases lining up with TRBD1. The germline CDR1 and CDR2 sequences are LNHDA and SQIVND (reference sequence). Trimming cost V 4 bases and J 2 bases; bases outside gene matches: 7. The CDR3 runs 16 residues. CDR3 sequence reads: CASSTTGETGNQPQHF. The CDR3 DNA follows: TGTGCCAGTAGTACGACAGGGGAGACGGGCAATCAGCCCCAGCATTTT. The entire variable domain, with the rest obtained from reference TRBV19 and TRBJ1-5, is as follows: DGGITQSPKYLFRKEGQNVTLSCEQNLNHDAMYWYRQDPGQGLRLIYYSQIVNDFQKGDIAEGYSVSREKKESFPLTVTSAQKNPTAFYLCASSTTGETGNQPQHFGDGTRLSIL.

In its sample, this clone was seen once. The chain carries TRBV3-1 (or the pseudogene TRBV3-2) and TRBJ2-5; D unresolved. Germline V CDR1 and CDR2: LGHDT, YNNKEL (reference sequence). The CDR3 has 17 amino acids. V lost 2 bases and J 0 bases, leaving 16 bases between the germline ends. CDR3 region: CASSQWSVGWYQETQYF. The CDR3 nucleotides are TGTGCCAGCAGCCAATGGTCAGTGGGGTGGTACCAAGAGACCCAGTACTTC.

This sequence joins TRBV15 and TRBJ1-3; D remains ambiguous. The CDR3 covers 12 residues. Per the germline V gene, CDR1 is LNHNV and CDR2 is YYDKDF (reference sequence). Trimming shortened V by 5 bases and J by 3 bases, and 5 bases separated the two germline ends. CDR3 loop: CATSDSGNTIYF. The DNA for the CDR3 is TGTGCCACCAGCGATAGTGGAAACACCATATATTTT.

The V and J genes are TRBV6-4 and TRBJ2-2; D not resolved. V was pared by 5 bases and J by 1 base, with 8 bases between. The germline gives CDR1 MRHNA, CDR2 SNTAGT. This CDR3 spans 14 amino acids. The CDR3 DNA reads TGTGCCAGCAGTTTGGGTGGGAACACCGGGGAGCTGTTTTTT. This sequence encodes CASSLGGNTGELFF.

The V gene is TRBV12-5, the J gene TRBJ1-2; 9 bases fit TRBD1. CDR1 is LGHNT and CDR2 is FRNRAP in the germline V gene. The CDR3 loop spans 13 amino acids. The V segment lost 5 bases and the J segment 7 bases; nucleotides outside the gene matches: 5. CDR3 nucleotides: TGTGCTAGTGGTGTACAGGGGGCTGGTGGCTACACCTTC. Its translation: CASGVQGAGGYTF.

J is TRBJ1-1 and V is TRBV3-1 (or the pseudogene TRBV3-2); 8 bases map to TRBD1. The ends lost 6 bases at V and 8 bases at J; junction bases unmatched: 11. CDR1 is LGHDT, CDR2 YNNKEL, per germline (reference sequence). CDR3 length: 14 amino acids. The DNA for the CDR3 is TGTGCCAGCAGGTCCGTCGCAGGGGGCCACGAAGCTTTCTTT. Translation: CASRSVAGGHEAFF.

This clone was counted once. V gene TRBV4-3 combines with J gene TRBJ2-6; a possible D gene is TRBD1 (6 bases). Trimming took off 4 bases at V and 4 bases at J, with 17 bases between the two ends. This CDR3 comprises 17 residues. Germline CDR1 reads LGHNA; CDR2 reads YSLEER. CDR3 protein: CASSLGTGSSGANVLTF. The CDR3 coding sequence is TGCGCCAGCAGCCTCGGTACAGGGTCATCAGGGGCCAACGTCCTGACTTTC.

This clone was seen a single time. The chain recombines TRBV7-7 with TRBJ2-5, with D uncertain. The CDR3 is 14 amino acids. Looked up from germline, CDR1 is SSHAT and CDR2 is FNYEAQ (reference sequence). With 5 bases removed from V and 1 base from J, the gap between germline ends came to 11 bases. CDR3 protein: CASSPNTVQETQYF. CDR3 coding DNA: TGTGCCAGCAGCCCTAATACCGTCCAAGAGACCCAGTACTTC. Complete variable domain (other parts from reference TRBV7-7 and TRBJ2-5): GAGVSQSPRYKVTKRGQDVTLRCDPISSHATLYWYQQALGQGPEFLTYFNYEAQPDKSGLPSDRFSAERPEGSISTLTIQRTEQRDSAMYRCASSPNTVQETQYFGPGTRLLVL.

The chain uses TRBV18 and TRBJ2-5; 11 positions agree with TRBD2. Germline values: CDR1 KGHSH, CDR2 LQKENI. The ends lost 3 bases at V and 4 bases at J; junction bases unmatched: 4. The CDR3 covers 15 residues. The chain's CDR3 is CASSPLAGGRETQYF. As DNA, the CDR3 is TGTGCCAGCTCACCCTTAGCGGGGGGGCGAGAGACCCAGTACTTC.

This sequence joins TRBV5-1 and TRBJ2-2, with D perhaps TRBD1 (5 bases). This CDR3 is 16 amino acids long. Germline-derived CDR1 and CDR2 are SGHRS and YFSETQ. Trimming cost V 0 bases and J 0 bases, with 9 bases left between them. The CDR3 is CASSLVPGPNTGELFF. Written as DNA, the CDR3 is TGCGCCAGCAGCTTGGTTCCAGGGCCGAACACCGGGGAGCTGTTTTTT.